The clone carrying this T cell receptor beta chain was counted only a few times. This sample is part of a study of T-cell memory formation after mild COVID-19. CDR3 length: 19 amino acids. After removal of 3 bases from V and 0 bases from J, the junction contained 13 bases not matched to a gene. CDR1 is SEHNR, CDR2 FQNEAQ, per germline (reference sequence). TCRdb independently ran MiXCR on the 5' RACE reads; one entry per CDR3 protein. The table lists some 54,000 distinct CDR3 sequences, roughly 9.5% of them singletons, with more than 0.95% in the top ten. The chain carries TRBV7-9 and TRBJ1-1; 10 nucleotides agree with TRBD1. This clonotype was obtained from a young man who had mild COVID-19 (a few samples of this study predate the infection). Cell type and time point are not known. Sequencing was performed on PBMCs or a T cell subset sorted from them (not recorded which). CDR3 loop: CASSFHPGQGKRMNTEAFF. DNA of the CDR3: TGTGCCAGCAGCTTTCATCCGGGACAGGGGAAACGAATGAACACTGAAGCTTTCTTT.